This TCR beta chain was recovered during a study of T cell repertoires in cytomegalovirus infection. Study at large: CMV infection and matching HLA type were both indicated by public TCR beta signatures.

V dropped 0 bases and J dropped 1; count of bases not matched to a gene: 13. The CDR3 has 19 amino acids. Germline CDR1 DFQATT, CDR2 SNEGSKA (reference sequence). TCRdb fed the reads into MiXCR, producing one record per CDR3 protein. The sample holds 750,000 to 950,000 distinct CDR3 sequences; around 29% are singletons and the top ten take about 12%. As for this clonotype: The antigen is unknown.

The specimen comprised cultured CD8+ T cells from PBMCs, sampled from culture after CMV antigen stimulation. This clonotype was sampled from a human donor in good health (CMV status not recorded). Some clones in this sample may be carry-over from other donors' samples. The chain has TRBV20-1 and TRBJ2-3, with 10 nucleotides matching TRBD1. CDR3 amino acids: CSARDSRHGTGDGTDTQYF. The CDR3 DNA sequence: TGCAGTGCTAGAGATAGCCGCCACGGGACAGGGGACGGCACAGATACGCAGTATTTT.